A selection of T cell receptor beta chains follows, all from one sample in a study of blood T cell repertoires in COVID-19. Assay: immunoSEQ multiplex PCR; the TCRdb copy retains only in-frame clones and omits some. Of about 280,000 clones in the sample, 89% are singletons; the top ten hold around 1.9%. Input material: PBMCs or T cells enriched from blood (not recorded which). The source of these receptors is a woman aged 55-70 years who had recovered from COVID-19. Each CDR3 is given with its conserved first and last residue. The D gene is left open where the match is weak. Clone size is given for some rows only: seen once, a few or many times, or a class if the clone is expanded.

CDR3 DNA: TGTGCCAGCACCGAACAGGGGTTGAACACTGAAGCTTTCTTT
CDR3 protein: CASTEQGLNTEAFF
V gene: TRBV6-5
D gene: TRBD1
clone size: -
J gene: TRBJ1-1

CDR3 DNA: TGCGCCAGCAGGAGGGTAGGGAGCTCCTACAATGAGCAGTTCTTC
CDR3 protein: CASRRVGSSYNEQFF
V gene: TRBV5-1
D gene: -
clone size: -
J gene: TRBJ2-1

CDR3 DNA: TGTGCCAGCAGCTCAACTAGCGGGAAAGAGACCCAGTACTTC
CDR3 protein: CASSSTSGKETQYF
V gene: TRBV7-9
D gene: TRBD2
clone size: -
J gene: TRBJ2-5

CDR3 DNA: TGTGCCAGCAGCTTCTTCGGAGGCGAGCAGTACTTC
CDR3 protein: CASSFFGGEQYF
V gene: TRBV7-3
D gene: -
clone size: -
J gene: TRBJ2-7

CDR3 DNA: TGCGCCAGCAGTGAGTCCGGCCCGGGAAGTCCTGAAGCTTTCTTT
CDR3 protein: CASSESGPGSPEAFF
V gene: TRBV10-1
D gene: -
clone size: -
J gene: TRBJ1-1

CDR3 DNA: TGTGCCAGCAGAAGCTTTGGGCAGGGCAACAATGAGCAGTTCTTC
CDR3 protein: CASRSFGQGNNEQFF
V gene: TRBV27
D gene: -
clone size: -
J gene: TRBJ2-1

CDR3 DNA: TGCGCCAGCAGCTACGTATGGACAGGGGGTCAGCCCCAGCATTTT
CDR3 protein: CASSYVWTGGQPQHF
V gene: TRBV4-1
D gene: TRBD1
clone size: once
J gene: TRBJ1-5

CDR3 DNA: TGTGCCAGCAGCTTTGCTAGCGGGGCAACCGGGGAGCTGTTTTTT
CDR3 protein: CASSFASGATGELFF
V gene: TRBV11-3
D gene: TRBD2
clone size: -
J gene: TRBJ2-2

CDR3 DNA: TGTGCCAGCAGTTTACGAGGGACCGGGGAGCTGTTTTTT
CDR3 protein: CASSLRGTGELFF
V gene: TRBV12-3/TRBV12-4
D gene: -
clone size: -
J gene: TRBJ2-2

CDR3 DNA: TGTGCCAGCAGCTTAAGTCTGAGCTCCTACAATGAGCAGTTCTTC
CDR3 protein: CASSLSLSSYNEQFF
V gene: TRBV7-3
D gene: -
clone size: -
J gene: TRBJ2-1

CDR3 DNA: TGTGCCAGTAGCCCCGGACAGGGGTGGTACGAGCAGTACTTC
CDR3 protein: CASSPGQGWYEQYF
V gene: TRBV19
D gene: TRBD1
clone size: -
J gene: TRBJ2-7

CDR3 DNA: TGTGCCATCAGTGAGTCCGGGACAGTAATAAACACTGAAGCTTTCTTT
CDR3 protein: CAISESGTVINTEAFF
V gene: TRBV10-3
D gene: TRBD1
clone size: -
J gene: TRBJ1-1

CDR3 DNA: TGTGCCAGCAACCAGGGGAATGGCTACACCTTC
CDR3 protein: CASNQGNGYTF
V gene: TRBV6-5
D gene: -
clone size: -
J gene: TRBJ1-2

CDR3 DNA: TGTGCCAGCAGCTTAGTGTCGCGGTACACAGATACGCAGTATTTT
CDR3 protein: CASSLVSRYTDTQYF
V gene: TRBV7-6
D gene: -
clone size: -
J gene: TRBJ2-3

CDR3 DNA: TGTGCCAGCAGCCCCACGGCCGGACTAGCGGGGGGCACAGATACGCAGTATTTT
CDR3 protein: CASSPTAGLAGGTDTQYF
V gene: TRBV4-2
D gene: TRBD2
clone size: -
J gene: TRBJ2-3

CDR3 DNA: TGCGCCAGCAGCTTAGACAGGGGGGGACGCGAGCAGTACTTC
CDR3 protein: CASSLDRGGREQYF
V gene: TRBV5-1
D gene: TRBD1
clone size: -
J gene: TRBJ2-7

CDR3 DNA: TGTGCCAGCAGACTCACGGCGGGTGCGGTCTCGGATACGCAGTATTTT
CDR3 protein: CASRLTAGAVSDTQYF
V gene: TRBV11-2
D gene: -
clone size: -
J gene: TRBJ2-3

CDR3 DNA: TGCGCCAGCAGCTCCCAGGGTAGGGGGACTGAAGCTTTCTTT
CDR3 protein: CASSSQGRGTEAFF
V gene: TRBV5-1
D gene: -
clone size: -
J gene: TRBJ1-1

CDR3 DNA: TGTGCCAGCAGTGAAGACCGGGGGGGCTACAATGAGCAGTTCTTC
CDR3 protein: CASSEDRGGYNEQFF
V gene: TRBV2
D gene: TRBD2
clone size: once
J gene: TRBJ2-1

CDR3 DNA: TGTGCCAGTAGTATCCTAGCAGGGAGGGCCGGGGAGCTGTTTTTT
CDR3 protein: CASSILAGRAGELFF
V gene: TRBV19
D gene: TRBD2
clone size: -
J gene: TRBJ2-2

CDR3 DNA: TGTGCCAGCAGCCGGGGTGCTAATGAAAAACTGTTTTTT
CDR3 protein: CASSRGANEKLFF
V gene: TRBV11-2
D gene: -
clone size: -
J gene: TRBJ1-4

CDR3 DNA: TGCGCCAGCAGCTCGTCCTTTGGGGCCAACGTCCTGACTTTC
CDR3 protein: CASSSSFGANVLTF
V gene: TRBV5-1
D gene: -
clone size: once
J gene: TRBJ2-6

CDR3 DNA: TGTGCCAGCAGCACAGGGGACAATCAGCCCCAGCATTTT
CDR3 protein: CASSTGDNQPQHF
V gene: TRBV12-3/TRBV12-4
D gene: TRBD1
clone size: -
J gene: TRBJ1-5

CDR3 DNA: TGTGCCAGTAGTATAATGGGACTACCCTACGAGCAGTACTTC
CDR3 protein: CASSIMGLPYEQYF
V gene: TRBV19
D gene: TRBD2
clone size: -
J gene: TRBJ2-7

CDR3 DNA: TGTGCCAGCAGCTTAGGCGGGAGTCGTGAGCAGTTCTTC
CDR3 protein: CASSLGGSREQFF
V gene: TRBV5-4
D gene: TRBD2
clone size: once
J gene: TRBJ2-1

CDR3 DNA: TGTGCCAGCAGTTACAAGGCGGGGACCTCCTACGAGCAGTACTTC
CDR3 protein: CASSYKAGTSYEQYF
V gene: TRBV6-5
D gene: -
clone size: few
J gene: TRBJ2-7

CDR3 DNA: TGTGCCAGCAGTTGGACTAGCGGACAGTACAATGAGCAGTTCTTC
CDR3 protein: CASSWTSGQYNEQFF
V gene: TRBV6-5
D gene: TRBD2
clone size: -
J gene: TRBJ2-1

CDR3 DNA: TGTGCCAGCAGTTTAAGCGGTAGTGAGCAGTTCTTC
CDR3 protein: CASSLSGSEQFF
V gene: TRBV12-3/TRBV12-4
D gene: -
clone size: -
J gene: TRBJ2-1

CDR3 DNA: TGTGCCACCAGCGGCACGGGGATACTATACAATCAGCCCCAGCATTTT
CDR3 protein: CATSGTGILYNQPQHF
V gene: TRBV15
D gene: -
clone size: -
J gene: TRBJ1-5

CDR3 DNA: TGTGCCAGCAGGCCCCCGCTGGGACTAGCGGGCTCCCCCTCCTACGAGCAGTACTTC
CDR3 protein: CASRPPLGLAGSPSYEQYF
V gene: TRBV27
D gene: TRBD2
clone size: few
J gene: TRBJ2-7

CDR3 DNA: TGTGCCAGCAGCATAAGGACAGGTTTGAACACCGGGGAGCTGTTTTTT
CDR3 protein: CASSIRTGLNTGELFF
V gene: TRBV13
D gene: TRBD1
clone size: -
J gene: TRBJ2-2

CDR3 DNA: TGTGCCAGCAGACAGACAGGGGTGGAACAGAAACTCCAGCATTTT
CDR3 protein: CASRQTGVEQKLQHF
V gene: TRBV6-5
D gene: TRBD1
clone size: -
J gene: TRBJ1-5

CDR3 DNA: TGTGCCAGCATCGGCCGGAGGCCGAACACCGGGGAGCTGTTTTTT
CDR3 protein: CASIGRRPNTGELFF
V gene: TRBV2
D gene: -
clone size: -
J gene: TRBJ2-2

CDR3 DNA: TGCGCCAGCAGCCACCAACCCACAGAAAGCTCTGGAAACACCATATATTTT
CDR3 protein: CASSHQPTESSGNTIYF
V gene: TRBV5-1
D gene: -
clone size: -
J gene: TRBJ1-3

CDR3 DNA: TGTGCCAGCAGCCCCGGACTAGAGGGAGATACGCAGTATTTT
CDR3 protein: CASSPGLEGDTQYF
V gene: TRBV7-9
D gene: TRBD2
clone size: -
J gene: TRBJ2-3

CDR3 DNA: TGTGCCAGCAACGGAGACACAGATACGCAGTATTTT
CDR3 protein: CASNGDTDTQYF
V gene: TRBV9
D gene: -
clone size: -
J gene: TRBJ2-3

CDR3 DNA: TGTGCCAGCGAGGGCCGGGAGGGAAAGAATCAGCCCCAGCATTTT
CDR3 protein: CASEGREGKNQPQHF
V gene: TRBV3-1/TRBV3-2
D gene: -
clone size: once
J gene: TRBJ1-5

CDR3 DNA: TGTGCCAGTAGTATGCGGCTAGCGAGCCTCAATGAGCAGTTCTTC
CDR3 protein: CASSMRLASLNEQFF
V gene: TRBV19
D gene: -
clone size: -
J gene: TRBJ2-1

CDR3 DNA: TGTGCCAGTTCTAAAGTCGGAAAAGGACAGGGGTTCTATGGCTACACCTTC
CDR3 protein: CASSKVGKGQGFYGYTF
V gene: TRBV21-1
D gene: -
clone size: -
J gene: TRBJ1-2

CDR3 DNA: TGTGCCGGGGGGGGAGGGCGAACGAATTCACCCCTCCACTTT
CDR3 protein: CAGGGGRTNSPLHF
V gene: TRBV2
D gene: -
clone size: -
J gene: TRBJ1-6

CDR3 DNA: TGTGCCATCAGTGAGAGAGGCCCGGGGGATAACACTGAAGCTTTCTTT
CDR3 protein: CAISERGPGDNTEAFF
V gene: TRBV10-3
D gene: -
clone size: -
J gene: TRBJ1-1

CDR3 DNA: TGTGCCAGTATTCCGAGAGGGGCAGGGGGCTTCCCCGGGGAGCTGTTTTTT
CDR3 protein: CASIPRGAGGFPGELFF
V gene: TRBV19
D gene: TRBD1
clone size: -
J gene: TRBJ2-2

CDR3 DNA: TGTGCCAGCAGTTTCGGGAGCTCCTACAATGAGCAGTTCTTC
CDR3 protein: CASSFGSSYNEQFF
V gene: TRBV28
D gene: -
clone size: -
J gene: TRBJ2-1

CDR3 DNA: TGCGCCCGCAGGCGGGGGGGGCTCGATGAGCAGTTCTTC
CDR3 protein: CARRRGGLDEQFF
V gene: TRBV5-1
D gene: TRBD2
clone size: -
J gene: TRBJ2-1

CDR3 DNA: TGTGCCAGCAGCCTAGAAGAGAGAACTGAAGCTTTCTTT
CDR3 protein: CASSLEERTEAFF
V gene: TRBV7-9
D gene: -
clone size: -
J gene: TRBJ1-1

CDR3 DNA: TGTGCCAGCTCACCATTTACAAGGGAGAGTGAGCAGTTCTTC
CDR3 protein: CASSPFTRESEQFF
V gene: TRBV18
D gene: -
clone size: -
J gene: TRBJ2-1

CDR3 DNA: TGTGCCAGCAGCCCAGCCCTAGGCTACGAGCAGTACTTC
CDR3 protein: CASSPALGYEQYF
V gene: TRBV7-8
D gene: -
clone size: -
J gene: TRBJ2-7

CDR3 DNA: TGTGCCAGCAGCGTAGGGGGGACAGGGTTACGGGTCACAGATACGCAGTATTTT
CDR3 protein: CASSVGGTGLRVTDTQYF
V gene: TRBV9
D gene: TRBD1
clone size: -
J gene: TRBJ2-3

CDR3 DNA: TGTGCCAGCAGCCCCACGCAGACAACCTCGAACACCGGGGAGCTGTTTTTT
CDR3 protein: CASSPTQTTSNTGELFF
V gene: TRBV21-1
D gene: -
clone size: -
J gene: TRBJ2-2

CDR3 DNA: TGCGCCAGCAATGAGGGCGGGAACACTGAAGCTTTCTTT
CDR3 protein: CASNEGGNTEAFF
V gene: TRBV5-1
D gene: -
clone size: -
J gene: TRBJ1-1

CDR3 DNA: TGCGCCAGCAGTTCAGGGGTCACTGAAGCTTTCTTT
CDR3 protein: CASSSGVTEAFF
V gene: TRBV10-1
D gene: -
clone size: -
J gene: TRBJ1-1

CDR3 DNA: TGTGCCAGCAGCCCAGGGGTGTGGGGTGTGGATTCACCCCTCCACTTT
CDR3 protein: CASSPGVWGVDSPLHF
V gene: TRBV11-3
D gene: -
clone size: -
J gene: TRBJ1-6